Listed here are 2 T cell receptor beta chains from one sample, sequenced in a study of somatic mutations in cytotoxic T cells in rheumatoid arthritis. Here immunoSEQ multiplex PCR was the method, and the copy in TCRdb shows in-frame clones only, minus some. The sample yields more than 550 clones, 65% to 85% seen once. The sequenced sample was CD8+ T cells sorted from blood. The receptors stem from an adult with rheumatoid arthritis.

V and J are TRBV4-1 and TRBJ2-2; a possible D gene is TRBD1 (6 bases). Germline V gives CDR1 MGHRA, CDR2 YSYEKL. V lost 3 bases to trimming and J lost 1 base, with 12 bases between them. CDR3 length: 16 amino acids. The CDR3 protein is CASSHLSTGNTGELFF. The CDR3 DNA is TGCGCCAGCAGCCATCTCTCGACAGGGAACACCGGGGAGCTGTTTTTT.

The J gene is TRBJ1-1, the V gene TRBV7-9, with D hard to call. CDR1 SEHNR and CDR2 FQNEAQ come from the germline V gene (reference sequence). The CDR3 runs 12 residues. Trimming cost V 1 base and J 3 bases, with 3 bases left between them. The CDR3 nucleotides read TGTGCCAGCAGCTTAGAAGACACTGAAGCTTTCTTT. This codes for CASSLEDTEAFF.